This record concerns one TCR beta chain sequence. The antigen is unknown. Healthy bone marrow donors made up the donors. The sample comes from a study of cytomegalovirus exposure and HLA in healthy donors. It was with 60 Vbeta and 13 Jbeta primers that the PCR ran. The protocol was immunoSEQ multiplex PCR, while the TCRdb copy is restricted to in-frame clones and leaves out a portion. The profile covers over 150,000 clones, with about four fifths appearing a single time and roughly 4.7% taken by the ten largest. V gave up 1 base and J gave up 0 bases, with 8 bases separating them. This CDR3 is built from 15 residues. Germline values: CDR1 SGHDN, CDR2 FVKESK. Study-level findings and limits: In a later analysis, a genetic analysis reported fewer productive-TCR N-insertions in an Asian-associated ancestry cluster than the cohort average. Many donors carried some public TCRs, although rarity characterized most TCR sequences. The authors enumerated some 170 TCR beta chains as linked to cytomegalovirus.

Sequenced: PBMCs. This chain joins TRBV14 and TRBJ2-3; the D is unclear. The sequence derives from a man aged 25-45 years in good health and CMV-seronegative. CDR3 sequence reads: CASSQGGFSTDTQYF. The DNA for the CDR3 is TGTGCCAGCAGCCAAGGCGGTTTTAGCACAGATACGCAGTATTTT.